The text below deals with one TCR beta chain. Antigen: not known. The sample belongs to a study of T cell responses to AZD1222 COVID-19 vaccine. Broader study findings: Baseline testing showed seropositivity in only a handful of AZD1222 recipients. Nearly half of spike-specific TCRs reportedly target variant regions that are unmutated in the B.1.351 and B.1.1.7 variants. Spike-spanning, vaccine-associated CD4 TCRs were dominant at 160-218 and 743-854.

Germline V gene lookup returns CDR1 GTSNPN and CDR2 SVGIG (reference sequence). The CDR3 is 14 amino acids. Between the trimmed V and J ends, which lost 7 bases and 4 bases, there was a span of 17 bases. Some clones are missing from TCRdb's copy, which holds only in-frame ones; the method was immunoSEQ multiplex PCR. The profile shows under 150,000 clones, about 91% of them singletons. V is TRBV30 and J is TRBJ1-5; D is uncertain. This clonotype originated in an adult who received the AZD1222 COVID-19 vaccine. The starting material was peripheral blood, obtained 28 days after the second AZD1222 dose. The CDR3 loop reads CASGSPRINQPQHF. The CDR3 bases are TGTGCCTCAGGATCTCCCCGAATAAATCAGCCCCAGCATTTT.